This T cell receptor (beta chain) was sequenced in a study of blood T cell repertoires in COVID-19. The J segment lost 1 base and the V segment lost 3 bases, leaving 7 bases of the junction unmatched. Germline V gene sequence: CDR1 LNHDA, CDR2 SQIVND (reference sequence). CDR3 length: 16 amino acids. Repertoires were generated with immunoSEQ multiplex PCR, while TCRdb's copy carries only in-frame clones and drops some. Of 90,000 to 140,000 clones in the sample, 75% to 85% were seen once. The material sequenced was peripheral blood. The chain couples TRBV19 to TRBJ2-3; 7 nucleotides align to TRBD2. The receptor was derived from a woman aged 70-85 years with acute or convalescent COVID-19. The CDR3 spells CASSMGGAPGTDTQYF. In nucleotides, the CDR3 is TGTGCCAGTAGTATGGGAGGGGCCCCGGGCACAGATACGCAGTATTTT.